These 10 T cell receptor beta chains share one sample of origin, sequenced in a study of cytomegalovirus exposure and HLA in healthy donors. Primers included in the PCR were 60 Vbeta and 13 Jbeta primers. The method was immunoSEQ multiplex PCR; TCRdb's version includes in-frame clones alone and lacks a portion of them. The profile shows over 200,000 clones, roughly 87% of them singletons. What was sequenced was PBMCs. The receptors were sampled from a woman in her thirties or forties in good health and CMV-seropositive.

This clone appeared a few times. The rearrangement joins TRBV10-2 to TRBJ1-5, with TRBD1 matching 7 bases. In germline, CDR1 is WSHSY, CDR2 SAAADI. V was clipped by 3 bases and J by 7 bases; unmatched bases: 3. The CDR3 extends over 13 amino acids. CDR3 DNA: TGCGCCAGCAGTGATGGCAGGGGGCAGCCCCAGCATTTT. The encoded protein is CASSDGRGQPQHF.

The V call is TRBV18, the J call TRBJ2-2, with D perhaps matching TRBD2 (6 bases). The V end lost 4 bases, the J end lost 2 bases, and 14 bases lay between the germline ends. Germline V gives CDR1 KGHSH, CDR2 LQKENI. This CDR3 is built from 16 residues. CDR3 sequence: CASSQGRRGNTGELFF. In DNA form, the CDR3 reads TGTGCCAGCTCACAAGGACGGAGGGGCAACACCGGGGAGCTGTTTTTT. Full variable domain (rest looked up from reference TRBV18 and TRBJ2-2): NAGVMQNPRHLVRRRGQEARLRCSPMKGHSHVYWYRQLPEEGLKFMVYLQKENIIDESGMPKERFSAEFPKEGPSILRIQQVVRGDSAAYFCASSQGRRGNTGELFFGEGSRLTVL.

This clone showed up just a few times. The chain employs TRBV10-3 and TRBJ2-1; D gene uncertain. The length of the CDR3 is 13 residues. V dropped 10 bases and J dropped 4 bases, with 14 bases sitting between them. CDR1 is ENHRY, CDR2 SYGVKD, per germline. In DNA, the CDR3 is TGTGCCACCCGCGATGAAGAATACAATGAGCAGTTCTTC. Protein: CATRDEEYNEQFF.

This chain joins TRBV10-3 and TRBJ2-7, with D perhaps TRBD2 (6 bases). Trimming took off 5 bases at V and 2 bases at J, with 16 bases between the two ends. Germline loops: CDR1 ENHRY, CDR2 SYGVKD. The CDR3 runs 15 residues. DNA for the CDR3: TGTGCCATCAGTCCCAGACTAGACGGGACCTACGAGCAGTACTTC. Its protein product is CAISPRLDGTYEQYF.

This rearrangement joins TRBV5-1 to TRBJ2-5, with 8 nucleotides matching TRBD2. Judging by the DNA end, TRBJ2-7 fits better; the J call may be wrong. This CDR3 is built from 16 residues. Per the germline V gene, CDR1 is SGHRS and CDR2 is YFSETQ. As DNA, the CDR3 is TGCGCCAGCAGCCCAACCGCGGCGGGAGGTACGTACGAGCAGTACTTC. Translating it yields CASSPTAAGGTYEQYF.

The chain is built from TRBV5-4 and TRBJ1-1; 10 bases line up with TRBD1. This CDR3 region has 15 residues. Trimming cost V 5 bases and J 0 bases; bases outside gene matches: 4. Germline V gene sequence: CDR1 SGHNT, CDR2 YYREEE (reference sequence). In DNA form, the CDR3 reads TGTGCCAGCAGGCGACAGGGGGCGATGAACACTGAAGCTTTCTTT. Encoded protein: CASRRQGAMNTEAFF.

This chain links TRBV12-5 with TRBJ1-2; D is perhaps TRBD1 (5 bases). The germline V and J ends were trimmed by 1 base and 3 bases, with 12 bases remaining between them. CDR1 is LGHNT, CDR2 FRNRAP, per germline. This CDR3 has 15 amino acids. The CDR3 DNA follows: TGTGCTAGTGGTTTGGCCGGGGACTTCTACTATGGCTACACCTTC. Its translation is CASGLAGDFYYGYTF.

This clone showed up just once. The chain combines TRBV27 with TRBJ1-6; TRBD1 matches 8 bases. Germline V gene lookup returns CDR1 MNHEY and CDR2 SMNVEV (reference sequence). This CDR3 spans 14 amino acids. The V and J ends lost 4 bases and 11 bases, in that order; junction bases with no gene match: 7. The CDR3 coding sequence is TGTGCCAGCAGTTCGAGGACAGGGAGGACACCCCTCCACTTT. Protein product: CASSSRTGRTPLHF.

This clone was detected once. The V and J genes are TRBV7-2 and TRBJ1-4; 7 nucleotides match TRBD1. Trimming took 1 base from V and 5 from J; bases not matched to a gene: 7. Germline V gene lookup returns CDR1 SGHTA and CDR2 FQGNSA. The CDR3 length is 16 residues. In DNA form, the CDR3 reads TGTGCCAGCAGCTTAGTTGCAGGGGGAGCCAATGAAAAACTGTTTTTT. As protein: CASSLVAGGANEKLFF.

The chain recombines TRBV9 with TRBJ1-3, with 7 bases identical to TRBD1. The CDR3 covers 14 residues. V shed 6 bases and J 4 bases; nucleotides not matched to a gene: 7. Germline CDR1 is SGDLS and CDR2 is YYNGEE. CDR3 in DNA: TGTGCCAGCACTGAAGGGGGCCCCGGAAACACCATATATTTT. The encoded protein is CASTEGGPGNTIYF.